Below are 21 T cell receptor beta chains sequenced from a single sample in a study of blood T cell repertoires in COVID-19. Assay: immunoSEQ multiplex PCR; the TCRdb copy retains only in-frame clones and omits some. The sample includes about 270,000 clones, approximately 91% of them seen just once. Sequenced: peripheral blood. These receptors came from a person between 18 and 35 years old with COVID-19, enrolled during active disease.

The J gene is TRBJ2-7, the V gene TRBV5-1; TRBD1 aligns across 7 bases. J was trimmed by 0 bases and V by 4 bases; bases with no gene match: 7. This CDR3 region has 15 residues. The germline V gene encodes CDR1 SGHRS and CDR2 YFSETQ. In DNA, the CDR3 is TGCGCCAGCAGCCCGGGACAGTTGGGCTCCTACGAGCAGTACTTC. The encoded protein is CASSPGQLGSYEQYF.

This chain connects TRBV5-1 to TRBJ2-7, with 8 positions matching TRBD1. The trim removed 4 bases at V and 2 bases at J, leaving 5 bases unmatched. This CDR3 is 14 amino acids long. Per germline, CDR1 SGHRS and CDR2 YFSETQ. CDR3 bases: TGCGCCAGCAGCCCGGGACAGGAACCCTACGAGCAGTACTTC. This translates into CASSPGQEPYEQYF. The full variable domain, completed using reference TRBV5-1 and TRBJ2-7, is KAGVTQTPRYLIKTRGQQVTLSCSPISGHRSVSWYQQTPGQGLQFLFEYFSETQRNKGNFPGRFSGRQFSNSRSEMNVSTLELGDSALYLCASSPGQEPYEQYFGPGTRLTVT.

The rearrangement links TRBV5-1 to TRBJ1-1; maybe TRBD1 (6 bases). The CDR3 has 14 residues. Deletions cut 4 bases from V and 5 bases from J, with 15 bases between. Per the germline V gene, CDR1 is SGHRS and CDR2 is YFSETQ. CDR3 coding DNA: TGCGCCAGCAGCCTAATGGGGGCGAGGACTGAAGCTTTCTTT. Its translation is CASSLMGARTEAFF.

This clone turned up a few times. Other DNA sequences within the sample encode an identical CDR3. This chain connects TRBV7-2 to TRBJ2-7; D not resolved. V gave up 1 base and J gave up 6 bases, with 10 bases separating them. CDR3 size: 13 residues. The germline gives CDR1 SGHTA, CDR2 FQGNSA. The CDR3 bases are TGTGCCAGCAGCTTAGACCGAGCCGGCGAGCAGTACTTC. This encodes CASSLDRAGEQYF.

V usage is TRBV6-2 or TRBV6-3 and J usage is TRBJ2-1, with TRBD1 identical over 7 bases. Germline V CDR1 and CDR2: MNHEY, SVGEGT. V lost 0 bases and J lost 5; bases outside the gene matches: 10. The CDR3 has 17 amino acids. CDR3 DNA sequence: TGTGCCAGCAGTTACTCTGCAACCGGGACAGTAAACAATGAGCAGTTCTTC. Its protein is CASSYSATGTVNNEQFF.

The rearrangement joins TRBV27 to TRBJ2-7; 8 bases agree with TRBD2. This CDR3 is 12 amino acids long. Losses at the gene ends were 3 bases for V and 5 bases for J; bases not matched to a gene: 0. Germline loops: CDR1 MNHEY, CDR2 SMNVEV (reference sequence). The CDR3 sequence: CASSLRGDEQYF. The CDR3 region has the DNA TGTGCCAGCAGTTTGCGGGGGGACGAGCAGTACTTC.

The chain recombines TRBV24-1 with TRBJ2-7; D is perhaps TRBD2 (6 bases). This CDR3 comprises 15 residues. Germline V lookup: CDR1 KGHDR, CDR2 SFDVKD. V lost 1 base and J 0 bases, leaving 9 bases between the germline ends. The CDR3 bases are TGTGCCACCAGTGATTTACGGGAGTTCTCCTACGAGCAGTACTTC. Translating gives CATSDLREFSYEQYF.

V gene TRBV15 combines with J gene TRBJ2-7; 12 bases map to TRBD2. From germline, CDR1 is LNHNV and CDR2 YYDKDF (reference sequence). CDR3 size: 15 residues. Losses at the gene ends were 6 bases for V and 6 bases for J; bases not matched to a gene: 9. This CDR3 is CATRRTGLAGTEQYF. The CDR3 DNA is TGTGCCACCAGGAGAACTGGACTAGCGGGAACCGAGCAGTACTTC.

V and J are TRBV10-1 and TRBJ2-5; D is undetermined. Germline V gene sequence: CDR1 WNHNN, CDR2 SYGVQD (reference sequence). The CDR3 extends over 13 amino acids. With 0 bases removed from V and 5 bases from J, the gap between germline ends came to 7 bases. Here the CDR3 DNA reads TGCGCCAGCAGTGAGTCCGCTCGGGAGACCCAGTACTTC. It encodes CASSESARETQYF.

This clone showed up just a few times. The chain combines TRBV6-5 with TRBJ1-2; TRBD1 matches at 8 bases. Losses at the gene ends were 6 bases for V and 3 bases for J; bases not matched to a gene: 3. This CDR3 contains 13 residues. In germline, CDR1 is MNHEY, CDR2 SVGAGI. CDR3 sequence (DNA): TGTGCCAGCAGAACAGGGGGTCACTATGGCTACACCTTC. Translating it yields CASRTGGHYGYTF.

The gene calls are TRBV6-5 and TRBJ2-1; no definite D call. The CDR3 totals 13 residues. The V gene's germline CDR1 is MNHEY and CDR2 SVGAGI. V was cut by 6 bases and J by 1 base, with 7 bases left in between. CDR3 nucleotide sequence: TGTGCCAGCAGCAGCGCGTCCTACAATGAGCAGTTCTTC. This codes for CASSSASYNEQFF.

The chain has TRBV7-6 and TRBJ2-2, with 11 positions matching TRBD2. Germline trimming cut 5 bases from V and 1 base from J; bases unmatched to any gene: 9. This CDR3 has 18 amino acids. CDR1 is SGHVS and CDR2 is FNYEAQ in the germline V gene. The CDR3 reads CASSAGIGTSGNTGELFF. Written as DNA, the CDR3 is TGTGCCAGCAGCGCCGGAATAGGGACTAGCGGGAACACCGGGGAGCTGTTTTTT.

This sequence joins TRBV5-1 and TRBJ1-1; possibly TRBD1 for D (6 bases). V was cut by 0 bases and J by 4 bases, with 19 bases left in between. Per the germline V gene, CDR1 is SGHRS and CDR2 is YFSETQ. The CDR3 has 17 residues. CDR3 residues: CASSLEQGMVYGTEAFF. CDR3 nucleotide sequence: TGCGCCAGCAGCTTGGAACAGGGAATGGTCTATGGCACTGAAGCTTTCTTT.

This chain links TRBV19 with TRBJ2-2; D is undetermined. Between the trimmed V and J ends, which lost 1 base and 2 bases, there was a span of 5 bases. The CDR3 has 14 amino acids. CDR1 is LNHDA, CDR2 SQIVND, per germline (reference sequence). CDR3: CASSIVLNTGELFF. CDR3 in DNA: TGTGCCAGTAGTATAGTCCTAAACACCGGGGAGCTGTTTTTT.

The chain uses TRBV4-2 and TRBJ2-1; TRBD2 matches at 12 bases. Germline loops: CDR1 LGHNA, CDR2 YNFKEQ. The CDR3 consists of 15 residues. The V and J ends lost 4 bases and 4 bases, in that order; junction bases with no gene match: 2. The CDR3: CASSPTSGSYNEQFF. CDR3 bases: TGTGCCAGCAGCCCGACTAGCGGGAGTTACAATGAGCAGTTCTTC.

The chain recombines TRBV4-3 with TRBJ2-1; 8 bases map to TRBD2. Trimming at V came to 0 bases and at J to 7 bases, leaving 14 bases not matched to a gene. Germline V gene data show CDR1 as LGHNA and CDR2 as YSLEER. The CDR3 contains 18 residues. CDR3 loop: CASSQDAYAGGLYNEQFF. The CDR3 nucleotides read TGCGCCAGCAGCCAAGATGCTTACGCGGGAGGCCTTTATAATGAGCAGTTCTTC.

The CDR3 is CATSDAGMGGETQYF. In DNA, the CDR3 is TGTGCCACCAGTGACGCCGGTATGGGGGGAGAGACCCAGTACTTC. This chain links TRBV24-1 with TRBJ2-5; D might be TRBD2 (6 bases). V lost 4 bases to trimming and J lost 4 bases, with 15 bases between them. Per the germline V gene, CDR1 is KGHDR and CDR2 is SFDVKD. The CDR3 has 15 residues.

The chain couples TRBV27 to TRBJ1-4, with unresolved D. The CDR3 has 14 amino acids. Germline-derived CDR1 and CDR2 are MNHEY and SMNVEV (reference sequence). With 6 bases removed from V and 10 bases from J, the gap between germline ends came to 18 bases. CDR3: CASSPIEGVGKLFF. In DNA form, the CDR3 reads TGTGCCAGCAGCCCTATTGAGGGCGTTGGAAAACTGTTTTTT. The whole variable domain, filled in from reference TRBV27 and TRBJ1-4, reads EAQVTQNPRYLITVTGKKLTVTCSQNMNHEYMSWYRQDPGLGLRQIYYSMNVEVTDKGDVPEGYKVSRKEKRNFPLILESPSPNQTSLYFCASSPIEGVGKLFFGSGTQLSVL.

The genes are TRBV9 and TRBJ1-2; TRBD1 aligns across 7 bases. The CDR3 consists of 14 residues. CDR1 is SGDLS and CDR2 is YYNGEE in the germline V gene. The V segment lost 4 bases and the J segment 8 bases; nucleotides outside the gene matches: 11. In nucleotides, the CDR3 is TGTGCCAGCAGCTCCCTGGAGGGGGCTGGAGGCTACACCTTC. This translates into CASSSLEGAGGYTF.

V and J are TRBV30 and TRBJ1-2; D ambiguous. V gave up 3 bases and J gave up 4 bases, with 15 bases separating them. The CDR3 spans 14 residues. CDR1 and CDR2 (germline): GTSNPN, SVGIG (reference sequence). CDR3 coding DNA: TGTGCCTGGAGCCTAGCCCTGGGGTCCTATGGCTACACCTTC. This codes for CAWSLALGSYGYTF.

This clone was seen ten or more times. The chain couples TRBV30 to TRBJ1-2; D call uncertain. The CDR3 covers 13 residues. The germline CDR1 and CDR2 sequences are GTSNPN and SVGIG (reference sequence). Trimming pared 5 bases from V and 3 bases from J, leaving 13 bases between. CDR3 sequence: CAWRLGAYYGYTF. For the CDR3, the DNA is TGTGCCTGGCGACTGGGAGCTTACTATGGCTACACCTTC.